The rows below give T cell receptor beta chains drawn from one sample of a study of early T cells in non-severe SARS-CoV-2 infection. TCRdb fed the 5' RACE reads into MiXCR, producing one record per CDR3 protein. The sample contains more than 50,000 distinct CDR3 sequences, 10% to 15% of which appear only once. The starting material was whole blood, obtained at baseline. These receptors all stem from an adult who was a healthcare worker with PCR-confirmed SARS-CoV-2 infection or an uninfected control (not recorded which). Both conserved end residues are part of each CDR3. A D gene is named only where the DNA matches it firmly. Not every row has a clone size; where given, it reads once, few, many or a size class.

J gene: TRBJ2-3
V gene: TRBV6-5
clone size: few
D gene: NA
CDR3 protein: CASRPGTTSTDTQYF
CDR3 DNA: TGTGCCAGCAGGCCCGGGACAACTAGCACAGATACGCAGTATTTT

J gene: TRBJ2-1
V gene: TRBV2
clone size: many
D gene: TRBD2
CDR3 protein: CASRVGASGSSYNEQFF
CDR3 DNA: TGTGCCAGCAGGGTAGGGGCTAGCGGGAGCTCCTACAATGAGCAGTTCTTC

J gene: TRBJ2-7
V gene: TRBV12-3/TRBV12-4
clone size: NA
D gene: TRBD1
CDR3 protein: CASSRSGTDYEQYF
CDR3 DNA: TGTGCCAGCAGCCGCTCCGGGACAGATTACGAGCAGTACTTC

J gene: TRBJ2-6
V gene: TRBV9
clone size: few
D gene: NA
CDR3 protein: CASSVATLGANVLTF
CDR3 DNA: TGTGCCAGCAGCGTAGCAACTCTGGGGGCCAACGTCCTGACTTTC

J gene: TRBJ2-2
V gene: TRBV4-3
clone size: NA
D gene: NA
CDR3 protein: CASSRDRTAGELFF
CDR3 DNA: TGCGCCAGCAGCCGGGACCGAACGGCCGGGGAGCTGTTTTTT

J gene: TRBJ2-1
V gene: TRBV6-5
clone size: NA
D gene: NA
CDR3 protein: CASSYGPQRGEQFF
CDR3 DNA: TGTGCCAGCAGTTACGGGCCTCAGAGGGGGGAGCAGTTCTTC

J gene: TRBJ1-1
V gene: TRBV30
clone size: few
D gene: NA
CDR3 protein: CAWSVEGEAFF
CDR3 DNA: TGTGCCTGGAGTGTAGAGGGGGAAGCTTTCTTT

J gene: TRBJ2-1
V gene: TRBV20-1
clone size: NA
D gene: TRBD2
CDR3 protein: CSARSGLPGGNEQFF
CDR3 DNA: TGCAGTGCTAGGTCAGGGCTCCCGGGAGGTAATGAGCAGTTCTTC

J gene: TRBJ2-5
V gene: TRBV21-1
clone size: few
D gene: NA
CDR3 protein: CASSKAWGLQETQYF
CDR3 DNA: TGTGCCAGCAGCAAAGCTTGGGGACTTCAAGAGACCCAGTACTTC

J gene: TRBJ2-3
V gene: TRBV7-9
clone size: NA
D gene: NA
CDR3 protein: CASSFGSDTQYF
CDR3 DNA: TGTGCCAGCAGCTTCGGGTCAGATACGCAGTATTTT

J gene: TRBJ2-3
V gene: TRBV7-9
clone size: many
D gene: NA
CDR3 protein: CASSQSNPDTQYF
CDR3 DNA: TGTGCCAGCAGCCAAAGTAATCCGGATACGCAGTATTTT

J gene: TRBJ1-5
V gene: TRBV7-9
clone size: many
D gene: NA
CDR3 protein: CASSLAGPRNQPQHF
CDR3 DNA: TGTGCCAGCAGCTTAGCGGGACCCCGCAATCAGCCCCAGCATTTT

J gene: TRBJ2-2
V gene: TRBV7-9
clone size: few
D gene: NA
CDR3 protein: CASSSYTAEELFF
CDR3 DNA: TGTGCCAGCAGCTCTTACACTGCTGAGGAGCTGTTTTTT

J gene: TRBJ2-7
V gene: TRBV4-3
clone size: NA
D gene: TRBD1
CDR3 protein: CASSQGAPGQGVEQYF
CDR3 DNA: TGCGCCAGCAGCCAGGGAGCCCCGGGACAGGGGGTTGAGCAGTACTTC

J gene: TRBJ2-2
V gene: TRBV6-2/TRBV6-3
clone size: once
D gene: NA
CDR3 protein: CASRDGQVTPGSCFF
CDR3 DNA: NA

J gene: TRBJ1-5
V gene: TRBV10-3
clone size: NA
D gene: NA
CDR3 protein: CAISEAEEGGQPQHF
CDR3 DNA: TGTGCCATCAGTGAGGCGGAGGAGGGAGGTCAGCCCCAGCATTTT

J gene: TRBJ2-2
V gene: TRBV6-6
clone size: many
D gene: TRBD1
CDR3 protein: CASNPDRDNTGELFF
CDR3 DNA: TGTGCCAGCAATCCGGACAGGGATAACACCGGGGAGCTGTTTTTT

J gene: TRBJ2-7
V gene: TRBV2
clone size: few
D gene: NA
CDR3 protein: CASSEAAVSYEQYF
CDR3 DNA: TGTGCCAGCAGTGAGGCCGCGGTGAGCTACGAGCAGTACTTC

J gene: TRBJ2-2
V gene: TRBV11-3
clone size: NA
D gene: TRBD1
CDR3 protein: CASSLYGQGNTGELFF
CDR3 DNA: TGTGCCAGCAGCTTGTATGGACAGGGGAACACCGGGGAGCTGTTTTTT